This TCR beta chain appears in the sequencing data of a study of T cell changes during pregnancy in multiple sclerosis. Comments on this clone: Other DNA sequences in the same sample also yield this CDR3.

CDR3 length: 14 residues. With V trimmed by 3 bases and J by 4 bases, 3 bases remained unmatched. Per the germline V gene, CDR1 is SGHRS and CDR2 is YFSETQ. Profiling relied on immunoSEQ multiplex PCR, and the TCRdb table lists in-frame clones only, not all of them. The sample has 90,000 to 100,000 clones; about 91% are singletons. This TCR derives from a female donor in good health, enrolled as a control in a pregnancy study. This rearrangement joins TRBV5-1 to TRBJ1-1; TRBD1 aligns across 10 bases. This specimen consisted of peripheral blood, obtained after pregnancy. The CDR3 spells CASSSGTGATEAFF. For the CDR3, the DNA is TGCGCCAGCAGCTCCGGGACAGGGGCCACTGAAGCTTTCTTT.